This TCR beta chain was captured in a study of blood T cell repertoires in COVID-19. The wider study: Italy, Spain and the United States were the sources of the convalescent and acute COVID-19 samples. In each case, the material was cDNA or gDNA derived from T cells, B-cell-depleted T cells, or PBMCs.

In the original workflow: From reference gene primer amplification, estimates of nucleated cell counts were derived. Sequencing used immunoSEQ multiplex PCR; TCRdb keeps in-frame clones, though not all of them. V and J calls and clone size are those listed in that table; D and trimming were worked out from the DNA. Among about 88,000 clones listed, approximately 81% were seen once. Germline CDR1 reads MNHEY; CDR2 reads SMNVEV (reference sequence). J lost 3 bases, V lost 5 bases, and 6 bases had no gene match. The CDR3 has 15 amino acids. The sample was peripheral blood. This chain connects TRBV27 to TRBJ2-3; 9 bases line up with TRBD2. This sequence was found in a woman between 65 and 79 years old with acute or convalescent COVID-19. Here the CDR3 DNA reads TGTGCCAGCAGTCATCTAGCGGGACTGACAGATACGCAGTATTTT. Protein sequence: CASSHLAGLTDTQYF.